This TCR beta chain was identified in a study of cytomegalovirus exposure and HLA in healthy donors. PCR employed 60 Vbeta and 13 Jbeta primers. Profiled with immunoSEQ multiplex PCR; TCRdb holds only in-frame clones, not every one. Found here are over 65,000 clones, around three quarters of them singletons; the top ten hold under 9%. The clonotype comes from a man in his sixties in good health and CMV-seropositive. Material: PBMCs.

The DNA of the CDR3 is TGTGCCAGCAGCTTAGAAGGGGTTGAGCAGTTCTTC. It translates to CASSLEGVEQFF. J is TRBJ2-1 and V is TRBV11-3; D is possibly TRBD1 (5 bases). Per germline, CDR1 SGHNT and CDR2 YENEEA. The CDR3 contains 12 residues. The V end lost 0 bases, the J end lost 9 bases, and 6 bases lay between the germline ends.